This T cell receptor beta chain was sequenced during a study of blood T cell repertoires in COVID-19. Study-level background: Both acute and convalescent COVID-19 samples were obtained from the United States, Italy and Spain.

CDR1 and CDR2 (germline): MNHEY, SMNVEV (reference sequence). Trimming at V came to 5 bases and at J to 4 bases, leaving 7 bases not matched to a gene. The CDR3 extends over 15 amino acids. This table comes from immunoSEQ multiplex PCR, and its TCRdb copy is limited to in-frame clones, with some not included. The data contain about 230,000 clones, 75% to 85% of them singletons. Specimen: peripheral blood. J is TRBJ1-5 and V is TRBV27; the match to TRBD1 covers 8 bases. This TCR came from a woman aged 45-65 years with acute or convalescent COVID-19. The CDR3 DNA reads TGTGCCAGCAGTCGAGGGACAGGCGCAAATCAGCCCCAGCATTTT. It encodes CASSRGTGANQPQHF.